One sample yielded the 9 T cell receptor beta chains listed below, sequenced in a study of CD8 T cells in Susac syndrome. Reverse transcription of roughly 0.45 to 1 ug RNA was carried out with random hexamers. TCRdb re-analysed the immunoSEQ multiplex PCR reads in MiXCR, keeping a single row per CDR3 protein. The sample yields about 200,000 distinct CDR3 sequences, 85% to 95% seen once. The sample was CD4+ T cells from PBMCs. The receptor source for this set is a human donor in good health.

The J gene is TRBJ2-5, the V gene TRBV7-2; a weak D match, TRBD2 (5 bases). The ends were cut back, 5 bases at V and 2 bases at J, with 12 bases in the middle. Germline lookup yields CDR1 SGHTA and CDR2 FQGNSA. The CDR3 sequence is 14 residues long. CDR3 region: CASSEGYGQETQYF. The DNA of the CDR3 is TGTGCCAGCAGCGAGGGATATGGACAAGAGACCCAGTACTTC.

This sequence joins TRBV5-1 and TRBJ2-7; TRBD1 agrees at 8 bases. Germline V lookup: CDR1 SGHRS, CDR2 YFSETQ. The V gene end was trimmed by 0 bases and the J gene end by 3 bases; junction bases not matched to a gene: 8. This CDR3 is built from 16 residues. The CDR3 sequence: CASSLERQGAGYEQYF. In nucleotides, the CDR3 is TGCGCCAGCAGCTTGGAACGCCAGGGGGCTGGCTACGAGCAGTACTTC.

This clonotype was seen just once. This rearrangement joins TRBV29-1 to TRBJ2-7, with D hard to call. V was clipped by 6 bases and J by 6 bases, with 12 bases between them. The CDR3 is 11 amino acids. Germline CDR1 and CDR2: SQVTM and ANQGSEA. The CDR3 here is CSVHSGGEQYV. Here the CDR3 DNA reads TGCAGCGTGCATTCAGGTGGCGAGCAGTACGTC.

This chain connects TRBV7-9 to TRBJ2-7, with TRBD2 matching over 7 bases. The CDR3 length is 13 residues. Germline assignment: CDR1 SEHNR and CDR2 FQNEAQ (reference sequence). V trimming: 3 bases; J trimming: 5 bases; junction bases outside the gene matches: 4. CDR3 nucleotide sequence: TGTGCCAGCAGCTTTCCGGGAGGAGACGAGCAGTACGTC. It specifies CASSFPGGDEQYV.

This chain links TRBV24-1 with TRBJ2-3, with a weak D call TRBD2 (5 bases). Germline lookup yields CDR1 KGHDR and CDR2 SFDVKD. The CDR3 is 16 residues long. V was clipped by 4 bases and J by 4 bases, with 17 bases between them. The CDR3 DNA follows: TGTGCCACCAGTGACCCTGGCGGGTCAACTGCAGATACGCAGTATTTT. Amino acids: CATSDPGGSTADTQYF.

The chain employs TRBV2 and TRBJ2-4, with D uncertain. Germline V gene data show CDR1 as SNHLY and CDR2 as FYNNEI. Between the trimmed V and J ends, which lost 7 bases and 2 bases, there was a span of 6 bases. CDR3 size: 12 residues. Here the CDR3 reads CASKVSKNIQYF. The CDR3 DNA reads TGTGCCAGCAAAGTTTCCAAAAACATTCAGTACTTC. Combining the CDR3 with reference TRBV2 and TRBJ2-4 gives the whole variable domain EPEVTQTPSHQVTQMGQEVILRCVPISNHLYFYWYRQILGQKVEFLVSFYNNEISEKSEIFDDQFSVERPDGSNFTLKIRSTKLEDSAMYFCASKVSKNIQYFGAGTRLSVL.

The chain couples TRBV14 to TRBJ2-1, with 10 positions matching TRBD2. Unmatched junction bases numbered 5, after V lost 4 bases and J lost 5 bases. The CDR3 extends over 15 amino acids. Germline V gene sequence: CDR1 SGHDN, CDR2 FVKESK. The CDR3 DNA is TGTGCCAGCAGCCCGCTAGCGGGGGTTAACAATGAGCAGTTCTTC. This translates into CASSPLAGVNNEQFF.

The V and J genes are TRBV5-1 and TRBJ1-1; 7 nucleotides agree with TRBD1. The CDR3 covers 16 residues. V lost 4 bases to trimming and J lost 5 bases; unmatched junction nucleotides: 14. Germline values: CDR1 SGHRS, CDR2 YFSETQ. This chain's CDR3 is CASSVTPTGSQTEAFF. The CDR3 nucleotides are TGCGCCAGCAGCGTGACCCCGACAGGGTCCCAAACTGAAGCTTTCTTT.

The V gene is TRBV4-1, the J gene TRBJ2-6; perhaps D is TRBD1 or TRBD2 (5 bases each). Trimming took 0 bases from V and 4 from J, leaving 16 bases between them. Germline CDR1 is MGHRA and CDR2 is YSYEKL. This CDR3 is built from 18 residues. DNA of the CDR3: TGCGCCAGCAGCCAAGATCTGGAAGGGGCGGGCGGGGCCAACGTCCTGACTTTC. This codes for CASSQDLEGAGGANVLTF.